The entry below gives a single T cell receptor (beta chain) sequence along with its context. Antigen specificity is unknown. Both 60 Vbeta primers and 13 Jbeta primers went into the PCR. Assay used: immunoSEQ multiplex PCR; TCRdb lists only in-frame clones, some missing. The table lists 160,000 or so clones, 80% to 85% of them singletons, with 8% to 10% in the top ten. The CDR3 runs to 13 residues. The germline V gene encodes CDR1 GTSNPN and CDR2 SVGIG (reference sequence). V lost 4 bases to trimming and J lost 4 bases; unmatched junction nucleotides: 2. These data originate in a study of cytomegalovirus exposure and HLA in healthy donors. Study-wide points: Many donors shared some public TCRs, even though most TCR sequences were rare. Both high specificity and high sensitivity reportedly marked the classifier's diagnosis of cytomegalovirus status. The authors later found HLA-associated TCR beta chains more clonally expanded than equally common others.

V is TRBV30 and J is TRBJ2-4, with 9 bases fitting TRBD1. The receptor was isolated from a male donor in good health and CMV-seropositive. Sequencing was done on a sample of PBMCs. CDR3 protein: CAWTGQGKNIQYF. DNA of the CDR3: TGTGCCTGGACGGGACAGGGAAAAAACATTCAGTACTTC.